Sequencing of this TCR beta chain was carried out in a study of a mutant IDH1 vaccine in newly diagnosed glioma. Across the whole study: Vaccinations were initiated 4-6 weeks following radiotherapy alone, or were given together with temozolomide cycles. Those enrolled had earlier been treated with radiotherapy, temozolomide, or both, mostly both. Visit V13 took place at week 47, and visit V12 happened at week 35.

From germline, CDR1 is SGDLS and CDR2 YYNGEE. The CDR3 runs 15 residues. V trimming: 0 bases; J trimming: 5 bases; junction bases outside the gene matches: 5. This clone came up a few times. What it recognizes is unknown. Repertoires were generated with immunoSEQ multiplex PCR, while TCRdb's copy carries only in-frame clones and drops some. The data hold 56,000 or so clones, with approximately 76% observed a single time. This sample's time point: week 47, end of study. Doses comprised 300 ug of mutant IDH1 20-mer peptide each, plus topical imiquimod. The input for sequencing was PBMCs, taken from a glioma patient whose treatment included an IDH1 peptide vaccine. The receptor was isolated from a woman aged 35 to 49 with glioma. Some clones in this sample may be carry-over from other donors' samples. V and J are TRBV9 and TRBJ2-3; TRBD2 matches 8 bases. This CDR3 is CASSVDGGAGDTQYF. The CDR3 nucleotides read TGTGCCAGCAGCGTAGACGGGGGGGCCGGAGATACGCAGTATTTT.